The entry that follows covers one TCR beta chain sequence. This clone was seen at least ten times. Its target antigen remains unknown. Per-base quality was not reported, and no clone a single base away is much larger than it. The data belong to a study of metastatic and nonmetastatic thyroid tumors (TCRdb year 2020). Turning to the overall study: For patients with malignant and with benign thyroid disease, the researchers compared repertoires between peripheral blood samples and tumor or nodule tissue samples. What the research found in general, with its limitations: TCR beta diversity was reported as significantly higher in malignant tumors than in benign nodules, in both blood and tumor samples.

The library relied on PCR. The run used an Illumina HiSeq 4000. High-throughput sequencing was used to profile the TCR beta-chain CDR3 region of every patient. Per the source publication's procedure: CDR3 differences across clinicopathological groups were used to build a classifier for discriminating distant-metastatic papillary thyroid cancer patients. Repertoire diversity was assessed with the Shannon index, and tumor-blood repertoire similarity with the Morisita-Horn index. TCRdb ran its own pipeline on the public reads, namely fastp trimming at Q25 and MiXCR clone calling, and kept in-frame beta chains. It is TCRdb's table, rather than the study itself, that gives the V and J calls and clone size. The sample includes some 31,000 clones, with 7% to 9% observed a single time. The ten largest clones represent roughly two fifths of the sample. CDR1 MNHNS and CDR2 SASEGT are derived from the germline V gene. Reading from cysteine to phenylalanine, the CDR3 counts 14 amino acids. The kept DNA is CDR3 alone, 42 bases in frame from the first base. V is clipped by 6 bases and J by 8 bases, and the sequence between their germline boundaries is 17 bases long.

None of the patients had been given any treatment before thyroid surgery. Using T-cell receptor beta sequencing, the study looked back at clinical samples from patients collected from the early 2010s to the late 2010s. The sequence is built from TRBV6-1 and TRBJ2-1; no D gene call is confident. The sequence derives from a female donor with papillary thyroid cancer or a benign thyroid nodule (not recorded which). Some clones in this sample may be carry-over from other donors' samples. The sample comprised blood. Here the CDR3 is given as CASSPLGSYYEQFF. Here is the DNA: TGTGCCAGCAGCCCCCTAGGCTCATATTATGAGCAGTTCTTC.